Each of the 11 T cell receptor beta chains below was sequenced from the same sample in a study of identical twins. MiXCR, run by TCRdb on the 5' RACE reads, gives a single entry per CDR3 protein. The sample includes approximately 680,000 distinct CDR3 sequences, 7.1% of them seen just once. This same sample was also part of a study on yellow fever vaccine responses in identical twins.

Source material: PBMCs. These receptors were collected from a woman between 18 and 29 years old in good health.

This clonotype appeared many times. The V gene is TRBV12-3 or TRBV12-4, the J gene TRBJ1-1; TRBD1 might be the D (5 bases). V lost 3 bases to trimming and J lost 1 base, with 12 bases between them. The CDR3 has 15 amino acids. The CDR3 is CASSLSFGGNTEAFF. In DNA form, the CDR3 reads TGTGCCAGCAGTTTGAGTTTTGGGGGGAACACTGAAGCTTTCTTT.

The chain links TRBV7-9 to TRBJ1-2; 8 bases agree with TRBD1. Germline assignment: CDR1 SEHNR and CDR2 FQNEAQ (reference sequence). Trimming removed 0 bases from V and 10 bases from J; junction bases left unmatched: 10. This CDR3 spans 15 amino acids. The CDR3 sequence: CASSLAEGSRGHYTF. The CDR3 coding sequence is TGTGCCAGCAGCTTAGCGGAGGGATCCAGGGGGCACTACACCTTC.

This clonotype was recorded many times. The V and J genes are TRBV3-1 and TRBJ2-7; TRBD2 might be the D (5 bases). Trimming took off 2 bases at V and 9 bases at J, with 14 bases between the two ends. The V gene's germline CDR1 is LGHDT and CDR2 YNNKEL (reference sequence). The CDR3 has 13 residues. The CDR3, as DNA: TGTGCCAGCAGCCAAACAGTATGGGGAGCGCAGTACGTC. Amino acids: CASSQTVWGAQYV.

This clonotype was seen repeatedly, ten times or more. This chain joins TRBV12-3 or TRBV12-4 and TRBJ2-5; D may be TRBD1 (6 bases). The CDR3 is 14 residues long. Trimming took off 5 bases at V and 1 base at J, with 11 bases between the two ends. CDR3 nucleotides: TGTGCCAGCAGTGATACAGGGCCCCAAGAGACCCAGTACTTC. Amino acid sequence: CASSDTGPQETQYF.

This clonotype has at least ten counts. The chain has TRBV9 and TRBJ2-1, with D unclear. Trimming took off 0 bases at V and 5 bases at J, with 9 bases between the two ends. The CDR3 runs 14 residues. From germline, CDR1 is SGDLS and CDR2 YYNGEE. The DNA of the CDR3 is TGTGCCAGCAGCGTAGAAGTCCGCGACAATGAGCAGTTCTTC. Translation: CASSVEVRDNEQFF. Variable domain in full (rest from reference TRBV9 and TRBJ2-1): DSGVTQTPKHLITATGQRVTLRCSPRSGDLSVYWYQQSLDQGLQFLIQYYNGEERAKGNILERFSAQQFPDLHSELNLSSLELGDSALYFCASSVEVRDNEQFFGPGTRLTVL.

This clonotype was counted many times. The V call is TRBV11-2, the J call TRBJ2-1, with D possibly TRBD2 on 6 matching bases. The V and J ends lost 5 bases and 4 bases respectively, with 15 bases between them. The germline CDR1 and CDR2 sequences are SGHAT and FQNNGV. This CDR3 region has 15 residues. The CDR3 DNA reads as TGTGCCAGCAGCACGGAGGGTAGCGGATACAATGAGCAGTTCTTC. Translating it yields CASSTEGSGYNEQFF.

The chain is built from TRBV4-2 and TRBJ2-1; D is perhaps TRBD2 (6 bases). The germline V gene has CDR1 LGHNA and CDR2 YNFKEQ. CDR3 size: 13 residues. Trimming cost V 0 bases and J 12 bases, with 12 bases left between them. DNA for the CDR3: TGTGCCAGCAGCCAAGATCGGCTCGGGAGGCAGTTCTTC. This encodes CASSQDRLGRQFF.

This clonotype has more than one count but fewer than ten. This chain links TRBV6-1 with TRBJ2-1, with 7 bases matching TRBD2. The germline V gene encodes CDR1 MNHNS and CDR2 SASEGT. This CDR3 has 18 residues. The V gene end was trimmed by 6 bases and the J gene end by 2 bases; junction bases not matched to a gene: 16. CDR3: CASSRRSSEGGTYNEQFF. CDR3 sequence (DNA): TGTGCCAGCAGCCGCCGAAGCTCTGAGGGAGGGACCTACAATGAGCAGTTCTTC.

This clonotype was recorded many times. The chain carries TRBV5-5 and TRBJ1-1; D is unresolved. This CDR3 is 15 amino acids long. Between the trimmed V and J ends, which lost 0 bases and 0 bases, there was a span of 9 bases. The germline gives CDR1 SGHKS, CDR2 YYEKEE (reference sequence). CDR3 sequence: CASSLVAGLNTEAFF. DNA of the CDR3: TGTGCCAGCAGCTTGGTAGCAGGACTGAACACTGAAGCTTTCTTT.

This clonotype was picked up many times. V gene TRBV5-6 combines with J gene TRBJ2-7; 9 bases align to TRBD2. The CDR3 spans 16 residues. The germline CDR1 and CDR2 sequences are SGHDT and YYEEEE. V shed 2 bases and J 3 bases; nucleotides not matched to a gene: 9. Written as DNA, the CDR3 is TGTGCCAGCAGCTTCATCTTGCGGGAGGGCCTCTACGAGCAGTACTTC. Its protein is CASSFILREGLYEQYF.

This clonotype was seen only a few times. The chain uses TRBV7-2 and TRBJ2-1; tentative D call: TRBD2 (5 bases). Germline CDR1 SGHTA, CDR2 FQGNSA. The CDR3 extends over 15 amino acids. V was pared by 3 bases and J by 0 bases, with 9 bases between. This chain's CDR3 is CASSFEGGSYNEQFF. CDR3 in DNA: TGTGCCAGCAGCTTCGAGGGTGGCTCCTACAATGAGCAGTTCTTC.